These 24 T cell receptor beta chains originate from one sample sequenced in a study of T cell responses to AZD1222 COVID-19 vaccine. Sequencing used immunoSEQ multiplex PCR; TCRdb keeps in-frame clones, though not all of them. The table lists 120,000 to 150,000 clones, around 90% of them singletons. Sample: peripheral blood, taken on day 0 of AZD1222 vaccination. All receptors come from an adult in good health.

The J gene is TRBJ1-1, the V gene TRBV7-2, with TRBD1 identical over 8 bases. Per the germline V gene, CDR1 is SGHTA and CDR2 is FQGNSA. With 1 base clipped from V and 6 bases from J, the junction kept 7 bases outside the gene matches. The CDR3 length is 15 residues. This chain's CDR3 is CASSLGTGLRSEAFF. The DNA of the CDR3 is TGTGCCAGCAGCTTAGGGACAGGGTTAAGGTCTGAAGCTTTCTTT.

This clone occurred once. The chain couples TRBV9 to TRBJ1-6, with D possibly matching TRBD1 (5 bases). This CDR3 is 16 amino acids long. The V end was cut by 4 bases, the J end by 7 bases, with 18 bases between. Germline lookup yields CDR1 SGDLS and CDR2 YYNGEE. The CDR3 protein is CASSSLTQGRNSPLHF. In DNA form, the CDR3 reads TGTGCCAGCAGCTCCCTAACTCAGGGAAGGAATTCACCCCTCCACTTT. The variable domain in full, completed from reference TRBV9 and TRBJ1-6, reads DSGVTQTPKHLITATGQRVTLRCSPRSGDLSVYWYQQSLDQGLQFLIQYYNGEERAKGNILERFSAQQFPDLHSELNLSSLELGDSALYFCASSSLTQGRNSPLHFGNGTRLTVT.

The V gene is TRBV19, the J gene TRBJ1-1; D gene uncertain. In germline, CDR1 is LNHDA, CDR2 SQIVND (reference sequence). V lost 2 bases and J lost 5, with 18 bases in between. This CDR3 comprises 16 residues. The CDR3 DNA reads TGTGCCAGTAGTATATTAGACAAGGGAAGGTGGACTGAAGCTTTCTTT. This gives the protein CASSILDKGRWTEAFF.

This chain's CDR3 is CASSRTGGTNEKLFF. The CDR3 nucleotides read TGTGCCAGCAGTCGGACAGGGGGCACTAATGAAAAACTGTTTTTT. The genes are TRBV2 and TRBJ1-4; 11 bases agree with TRBD1. CDR1 is SNHLY, CDR2 FYNNEI, per germline. This CDR3 contains 15 residues. Unmatched junction bases numbered 1, after V lost 5 bases and J lost 2 bases. Using reference TRBV2 and TRBJ1-4 for the parts outside the CDR3, the full variable domain is EPEVTQTPSHQVTQMGQEVILRCVPISNHLYFYWYRQILGQKVEFLVSFYNNEISEKSEIFDDQFSVERPDGSNFTLKIRSTKLEDSAMYFCASSRTGGTNEKLFFGSGTQLSVL.

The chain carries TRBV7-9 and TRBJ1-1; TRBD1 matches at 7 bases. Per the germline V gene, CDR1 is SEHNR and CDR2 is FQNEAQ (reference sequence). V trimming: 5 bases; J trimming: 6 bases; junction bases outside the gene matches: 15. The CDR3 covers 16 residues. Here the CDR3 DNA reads TGTGCCAGCAGCGATGGAAGGGGGCGGGATAAGGCTGAAGCTTTCTTT. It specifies CASSDGRGRDKAEAFF.

CDR3 in amino acids: CASSAAGTGLEKLFF. CDR3 in DNA: TGTGCCAGTAGTGCAGCCGGGACAGGGCTTGAAAAACTGTTTTTT. V usage is TRBV19 and J usage is TRBJ1-4, with 9 bases identical to TRBD1. The CDR3 extends over 15 amino acids. J gave up 7 bases and V 5 bases, and 8 bases lay outside the gene matches. Germline assignment: CDR1 LNHDA and CDR2 SQIVND (reference sequence).

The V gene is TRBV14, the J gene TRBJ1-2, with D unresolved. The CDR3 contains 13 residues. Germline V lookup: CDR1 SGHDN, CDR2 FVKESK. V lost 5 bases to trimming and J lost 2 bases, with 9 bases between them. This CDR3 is CASSGVANYGYTF. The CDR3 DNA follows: TGTGCCAGCAGCGGGGTAGCGAACTATGGCTACACCTTC.

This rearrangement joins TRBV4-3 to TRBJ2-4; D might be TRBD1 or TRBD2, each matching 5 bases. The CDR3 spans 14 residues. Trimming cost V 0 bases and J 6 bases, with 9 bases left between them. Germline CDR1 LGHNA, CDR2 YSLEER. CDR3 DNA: TGCGCCAGCAGCCAAGACAGGGAGACAAACATTCAGTACTTC. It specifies CASSQDRETNIQYF.

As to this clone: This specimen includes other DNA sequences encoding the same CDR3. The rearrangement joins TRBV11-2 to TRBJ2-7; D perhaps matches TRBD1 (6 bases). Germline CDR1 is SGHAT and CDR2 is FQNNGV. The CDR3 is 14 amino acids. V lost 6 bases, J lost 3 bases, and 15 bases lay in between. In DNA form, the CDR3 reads TGTGCCAGCAGTCATCCCGGACAGTACTACGAGCAGTACTTC. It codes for CASSHPGQYYEQYF.

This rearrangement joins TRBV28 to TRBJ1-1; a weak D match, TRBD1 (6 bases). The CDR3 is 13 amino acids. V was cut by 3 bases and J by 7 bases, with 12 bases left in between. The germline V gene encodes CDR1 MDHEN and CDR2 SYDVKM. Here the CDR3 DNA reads TGTGCCAGCAGTTTGGACAGCCCAAGTGAAGCTTTCTTT. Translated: CASSLDSPSEAFF.

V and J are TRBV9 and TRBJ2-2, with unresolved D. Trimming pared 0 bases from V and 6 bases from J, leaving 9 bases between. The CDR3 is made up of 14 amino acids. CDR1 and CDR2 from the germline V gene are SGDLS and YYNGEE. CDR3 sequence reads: CASSVAGSAGELFF. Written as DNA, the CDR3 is TGTGCCAGCAGCGTAGCCGGATCAGCCGGGGAGCTGTTTTTT.

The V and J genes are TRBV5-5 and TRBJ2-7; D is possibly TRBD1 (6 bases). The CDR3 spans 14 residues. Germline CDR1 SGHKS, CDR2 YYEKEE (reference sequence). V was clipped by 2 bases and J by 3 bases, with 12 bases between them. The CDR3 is CASSLGQGLYEQYF. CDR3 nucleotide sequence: TGTGCCAGCAGCTTAGGCCAGGGGCTCTACGAGCAGTACTTC.

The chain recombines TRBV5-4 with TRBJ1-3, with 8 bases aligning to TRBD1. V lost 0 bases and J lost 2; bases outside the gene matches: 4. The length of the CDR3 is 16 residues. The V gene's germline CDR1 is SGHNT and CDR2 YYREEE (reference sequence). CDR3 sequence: CASSLEQGGAGNTIYF. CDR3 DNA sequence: TGTGCCAGCAGCTTGGAACAGGGGGGTGCTGGAAACACCATATATTTT.

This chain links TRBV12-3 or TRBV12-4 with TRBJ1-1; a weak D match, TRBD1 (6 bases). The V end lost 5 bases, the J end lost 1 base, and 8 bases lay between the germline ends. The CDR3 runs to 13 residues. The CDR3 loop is CASSLTGNTEAFF. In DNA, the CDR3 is TGTGCCAGCAGTCTGACAGGGAACACTGAAGCTTTCTTT.

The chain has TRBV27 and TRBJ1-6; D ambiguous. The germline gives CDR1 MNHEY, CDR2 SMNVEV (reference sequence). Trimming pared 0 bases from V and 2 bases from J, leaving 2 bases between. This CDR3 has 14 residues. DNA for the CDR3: TGTGCCAGCAGTTTATCACCCTATAATTCACCCCTCCACTTT. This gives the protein CASSLSPYNSPLHF.

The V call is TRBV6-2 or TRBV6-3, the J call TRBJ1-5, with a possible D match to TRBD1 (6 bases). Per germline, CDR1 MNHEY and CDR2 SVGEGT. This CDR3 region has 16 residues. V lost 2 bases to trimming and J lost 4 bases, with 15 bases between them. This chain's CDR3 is CASSYLGTQGNQPQHF. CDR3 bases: TGTGCCAGCAGTTACCTAGGGACCCAGGGGAATCAGCCCCAGCATTTT.

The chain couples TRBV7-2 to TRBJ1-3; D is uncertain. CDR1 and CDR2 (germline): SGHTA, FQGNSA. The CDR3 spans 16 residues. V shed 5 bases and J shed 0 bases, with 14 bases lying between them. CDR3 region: CASSGLWLTSGNTIYF. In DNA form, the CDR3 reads TGTGCCAGCAGCGGTTTATGGCTTACCTCTGGAAACACCATATATTTT. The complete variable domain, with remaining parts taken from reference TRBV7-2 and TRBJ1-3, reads GAGVSQSPSNKVTEKGKDVELRCDPISGHTALYWYRQSLGQGLEFLIYFQGNSAPDKSGLPSDRFSAERTGGSVSTLTIQRTQQEDSAVYLCASSGLWLTSGNTIYFGEGSWLTVV.

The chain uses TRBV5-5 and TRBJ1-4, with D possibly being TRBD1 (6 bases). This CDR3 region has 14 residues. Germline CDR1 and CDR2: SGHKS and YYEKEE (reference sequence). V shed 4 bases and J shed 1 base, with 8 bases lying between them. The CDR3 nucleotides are TGTGCCAGCAGCCTACAGGGAACTAATGAAAAACTGTTTTTT. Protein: CASSLQGTNEKLFF.

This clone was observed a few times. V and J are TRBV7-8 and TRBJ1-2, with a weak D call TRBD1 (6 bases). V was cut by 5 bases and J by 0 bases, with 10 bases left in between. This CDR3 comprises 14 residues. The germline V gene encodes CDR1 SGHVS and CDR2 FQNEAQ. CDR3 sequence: CASSPGQTNYGYTF. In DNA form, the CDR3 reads TGTGCCAGCAGCCCAGGACAGACTAACTATGGCTACACCTTC.

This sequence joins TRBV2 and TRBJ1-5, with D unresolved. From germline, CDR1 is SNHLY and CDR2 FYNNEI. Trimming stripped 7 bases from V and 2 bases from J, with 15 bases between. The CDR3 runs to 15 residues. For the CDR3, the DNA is TGTGCCAGCAATCCCCTAGGGATGGGCAATCAGCCCCAGCATTTT. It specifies CASNPLGMGNQPQHF.

Written as DNA, the CDR3 is TGTGCCAGCAGCTTGGGACCACAGGGAGTTATAAACATTCAGTACTTC. Amino acids: CASSLGPQGVINIQYF. The chain joins TRBV5-5 to TRBJ2-4; D possibly corresponds to TRBD1 (6 bases). V gave up 0 bases and J gave up 6 bases, with 16 bases separating them. This CDR3 spans 16 amino acids. The V gene's germline CDR1 is SGHKS and CDR2 YYEKEE (reference sequence).

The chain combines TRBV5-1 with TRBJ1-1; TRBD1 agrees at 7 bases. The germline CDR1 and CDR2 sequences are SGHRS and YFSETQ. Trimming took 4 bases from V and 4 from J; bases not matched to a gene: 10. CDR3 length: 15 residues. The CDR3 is CASSPRQGPFTEAFF. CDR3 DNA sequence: TGCGCCAGCAGCCCAAGACAGGGACCCTTCACTGAAGCTTTCTTT.

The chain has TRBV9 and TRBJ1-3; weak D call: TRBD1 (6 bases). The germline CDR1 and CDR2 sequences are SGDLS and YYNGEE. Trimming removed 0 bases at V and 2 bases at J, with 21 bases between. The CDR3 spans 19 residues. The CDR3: CASSVATGPTPPTGNTIYF. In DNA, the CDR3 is TGTGCCAGCAGCGTAGCTACAGGGCCGACTCCGCCGACTGGAAACACCATATATTTT.

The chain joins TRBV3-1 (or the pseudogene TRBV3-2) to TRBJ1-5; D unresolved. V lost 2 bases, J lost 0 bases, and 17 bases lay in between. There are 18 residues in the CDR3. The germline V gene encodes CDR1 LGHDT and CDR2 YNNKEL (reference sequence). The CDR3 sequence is CASSQNFPEPYSNQPQHF. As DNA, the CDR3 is TGTGCCAGCAGCCAAAATTTTCCGGAACCGTATAGCAATCAGCCCCAGCATTTT.